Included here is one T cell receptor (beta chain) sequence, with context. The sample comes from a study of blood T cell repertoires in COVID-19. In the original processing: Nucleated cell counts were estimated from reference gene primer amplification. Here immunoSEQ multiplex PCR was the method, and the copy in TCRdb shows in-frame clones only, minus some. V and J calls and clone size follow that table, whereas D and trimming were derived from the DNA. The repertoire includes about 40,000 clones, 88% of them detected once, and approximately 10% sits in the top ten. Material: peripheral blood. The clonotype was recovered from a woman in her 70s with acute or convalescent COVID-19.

The CDR3 nucleotides read TGTGCCAGCAGTGATACAGCGAACACTGAAGCTTTCTTT. Its protein is CASSDTANTEAFF. The chain has TRBV6-1 and TRBJ1-1; D gene ambiguous. There are 13 residues in the CDR3. V lost 3 bases to trimming and J lost 1 base, with 6 bases between them. CDR1 MNHNS and CDR2 SASEGT come from the germline V gene.